The present T cell receptor beta chain was sequenced within a study of cytomegalovirus exposure and HLA in healthy donors. Study-level background: Later, an analysis reported that the 95 to 150 validation repertoires had used the same platform as the 666 first-cohort repertoires. Study results and limitations: Cytomegalovirus-associated status was assigned to approximately 160 TCR beta chains.

The donors were part of the approximately 120-subject validation cohort, which stood apart from the approximately 700-subject first cohort. This clone is a singleton in its sample. Antigen unknown. The germline V gene encodes CDR1 SGHTA and CDR2 FQGNSA. The CDR3 has 14 amino acids. Between the trimmed V and J ends, which lost 1 base and 3 bases, there was a span of 7 bases. Assay used: immunoSEQ multiplex PCR; TCRdb lists only in-frame clones, some missing. Altogether approximately 150,000 clones are present, 85% to 90% being singletons, with the ten largest covering around 3.4%. Sample: PBMCs. This sequence originates from a woman aged 18 to 35 in good health and CMV-seropositive. The chain carries TRBV7-2 and TRBJ2-1; perhaps TRBD2 as D (5 bases). The CDR3 DNA is TGTGCCAGCAGCTTAGGGAGCGGCTACAATGAGCAGTTCTTC. Translated, it gives CASSLGSGYNEQFF. The full variable domain, its missing parts supplied by reference TRBV7-2 and TRBJ2-1, is GAGVSQSPSNKVTEKGKDVELRCDPISGHTALYWYRQSLGQGLEFLIYFQGNSAPDKSGLPSDRFSAERTGGSVSTLTIQRTQQEDSAVYLCASSLGSGYNEQFFGPGTRLTVL.